This TCR beta chain was documented in a study of CD8+CD57+ T cells in acquired aplastic anemia. Sequencing involved patients with CD8+CD57+ cell expansion previously shown by flow cytometry. The sample holds many counts of this clonotype. Its matching antigen is unknown. Using genomic DNA as the template, TCR beta VDJ and CDR3 profiling was carried out. Each CDR3 protein is one row after TCRdb ran MiXCR on the reads. The sample yields roughly 260,000 distinct CDR3 sequences, around 43% seen once. The study's findings and limits: Patients and controls shared twenty-nine CD8+ CDR3 sequences.

The TCR comes from a human donor with aplastic anemia. Material: sorted CD4+, CD8+, or CD8+CD57+ T cells (not recorded which) from PBMCs.

CDR3 DNA sequence: TGTGCCAGCAGCTTGCGCCCGACAGGGGGTAATTCACCCCTCCACTTT. Translated: CASSLRPTGGNSPLHF. The chain couples TRBV13 to TRBJ1-6, with 9 bases lining up with TRBD1. The CDR3 extends over 16 amino acids. Germline trimming cut 3 bases from V and 6 bases from J; bases unmatched to any gene: 6. CDR1 and CDR2 from the germline V gene are PRHDT and FYEKMQ (reference sequence).